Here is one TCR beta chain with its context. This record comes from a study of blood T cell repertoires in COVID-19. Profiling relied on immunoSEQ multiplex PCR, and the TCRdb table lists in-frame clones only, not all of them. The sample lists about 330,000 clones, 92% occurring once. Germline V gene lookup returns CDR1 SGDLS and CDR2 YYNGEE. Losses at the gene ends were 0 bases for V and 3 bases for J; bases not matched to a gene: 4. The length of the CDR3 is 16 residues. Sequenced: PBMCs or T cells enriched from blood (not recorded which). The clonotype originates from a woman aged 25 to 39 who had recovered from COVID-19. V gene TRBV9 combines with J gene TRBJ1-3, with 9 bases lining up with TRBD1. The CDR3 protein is CASSVGDRAVGNTIYF. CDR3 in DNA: TGTGCCAGCAGCGTAGGGGACAGGGCGGTTGGAAACACCATATATTTT.